The T cell receptor beta chain described here comes from a study of blood T cell repertoires in COVID-19. Whole-study context: Some COVID-19 samples were acute and others convalescent; all came from the United States, Italy and Spain.

From germline, CDR1 is MDHEN and CDR2 SYDVKM. With V trimmed by 6 bases and J by 0 bases, 2 bases remained unmatched. The CDR3 runs to 14 residues. Per the original data handling: Reference gene primer amplification yielded estimated nucleated cell counts. Method: immunoSEQ multiplex PCR; TCRdb's copy keeps in-frame clones and lacks some. V, J and clone size are taken as reported in that table, and D and trimming were inferred from the DNA itself. This table has some 170,000 clones, 75% to 85% appearing once. This clone was found once. V usage is TRBV28 and J usage is TRBJ1-3; TRBD1 matches 7 bases. Sequenced sample: peripheral blood. The receptor comes from a human donor in a cohort sampled during active COVID-19. The CDR3 nucleotides are TGTGCCAGCAGCCCAGGGGGCTCTGGAAACACCATATATTTT. It specifies CASSPGGSGNTIYF.